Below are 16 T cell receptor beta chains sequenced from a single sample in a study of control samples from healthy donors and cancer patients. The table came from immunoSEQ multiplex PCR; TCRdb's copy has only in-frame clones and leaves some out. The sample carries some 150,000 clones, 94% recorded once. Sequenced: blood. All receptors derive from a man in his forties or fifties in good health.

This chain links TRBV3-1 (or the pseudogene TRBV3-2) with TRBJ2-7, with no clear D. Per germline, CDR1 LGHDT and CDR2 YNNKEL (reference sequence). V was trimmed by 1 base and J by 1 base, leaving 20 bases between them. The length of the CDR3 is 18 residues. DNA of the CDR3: TGTGCCAGCAGCCAAGTGACATCTCCCAGCAAAGAATCCTACGAGCAGTACTTC. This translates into CASSQVTSPSKESYEQYF.

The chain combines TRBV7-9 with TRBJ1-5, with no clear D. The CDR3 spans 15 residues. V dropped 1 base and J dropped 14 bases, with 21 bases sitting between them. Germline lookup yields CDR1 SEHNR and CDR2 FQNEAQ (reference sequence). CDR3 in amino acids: CASSLDGDQRRGKHF. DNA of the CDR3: TGTGCCAGCAGCTTAGACGGTGATCAGCGTAGAGGCAAGCATTTT.

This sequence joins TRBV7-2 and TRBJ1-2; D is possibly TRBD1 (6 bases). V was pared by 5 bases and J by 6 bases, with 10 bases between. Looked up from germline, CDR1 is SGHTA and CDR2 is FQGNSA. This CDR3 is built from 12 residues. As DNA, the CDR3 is TGTGCCAGCAGCGTCAGACAGGATGGCTACACCTTC. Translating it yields CASSVRQDGYTF.

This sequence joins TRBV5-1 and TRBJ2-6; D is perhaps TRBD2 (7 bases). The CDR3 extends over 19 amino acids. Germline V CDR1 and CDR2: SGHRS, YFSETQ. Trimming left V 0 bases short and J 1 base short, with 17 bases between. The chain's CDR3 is CASSLASGGRVSGANVLTF. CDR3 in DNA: TGCGCCAGCAGCTTGGCCTCCGGGGGGCGGGTGTCTGGGGCCAACGTCCTGACTTTC.

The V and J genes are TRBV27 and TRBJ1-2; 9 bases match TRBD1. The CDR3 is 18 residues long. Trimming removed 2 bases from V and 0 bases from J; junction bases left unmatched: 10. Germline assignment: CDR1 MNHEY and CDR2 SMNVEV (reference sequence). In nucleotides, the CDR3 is TGTGCCAGCAGTTTACGCGGGACAGGGAGGGAAGCTAACTATGGCTACACCTTC. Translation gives CASSLRGTGREANYGYTF.

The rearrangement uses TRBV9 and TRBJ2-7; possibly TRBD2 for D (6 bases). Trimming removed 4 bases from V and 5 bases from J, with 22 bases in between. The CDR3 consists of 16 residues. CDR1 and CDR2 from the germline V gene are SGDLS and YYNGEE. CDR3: CASSTRMGGPQDEQYF. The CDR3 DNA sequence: TGTGCCAGCAGCACCCGGATGGGGGGACCCCAGGACGAGCAGTACTTC.

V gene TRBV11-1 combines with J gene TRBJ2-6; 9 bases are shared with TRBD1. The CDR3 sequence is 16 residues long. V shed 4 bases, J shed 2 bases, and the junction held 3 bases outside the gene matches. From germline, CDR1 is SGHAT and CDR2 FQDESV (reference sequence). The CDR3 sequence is CASSSRQGAGANVLTF. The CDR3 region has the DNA TGTGCCAGCAGCTCCAGACAGGGGGCTGGGGCCAACGTCCTGACTTTC.

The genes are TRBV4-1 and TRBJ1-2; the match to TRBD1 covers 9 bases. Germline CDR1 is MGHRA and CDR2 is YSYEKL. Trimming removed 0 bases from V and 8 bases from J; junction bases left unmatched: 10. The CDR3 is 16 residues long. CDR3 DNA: TGCGCCAGCAGCCAAGATAAGTGGGACAGGGTAGGAGGCTACACCTTC. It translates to CASSQDKWDRVGGYTF.

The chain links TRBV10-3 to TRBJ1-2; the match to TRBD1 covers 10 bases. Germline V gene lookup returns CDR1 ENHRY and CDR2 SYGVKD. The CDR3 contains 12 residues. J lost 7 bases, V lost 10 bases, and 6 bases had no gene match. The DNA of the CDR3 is TGTGCCACCGGACAGGGGGAGGGTGGCTACACCTTC. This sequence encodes CATGQGEGGYTF.

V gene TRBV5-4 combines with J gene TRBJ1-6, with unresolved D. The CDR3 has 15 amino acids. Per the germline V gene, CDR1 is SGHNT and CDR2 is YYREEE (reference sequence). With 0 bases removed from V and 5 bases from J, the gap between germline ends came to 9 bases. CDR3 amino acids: CASSLASGDNSPLHF. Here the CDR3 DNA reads TGTGCCAGCAGCTTGGCATCCGGGGATAATTCACCCCTCCACTTT.

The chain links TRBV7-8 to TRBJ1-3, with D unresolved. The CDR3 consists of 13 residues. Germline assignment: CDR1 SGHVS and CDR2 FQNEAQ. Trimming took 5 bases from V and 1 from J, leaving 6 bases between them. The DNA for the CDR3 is TGTGCCAGCAGCCTTGAATCTGGAAACACCATATATTTT. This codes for CASSLESGNTIYF.

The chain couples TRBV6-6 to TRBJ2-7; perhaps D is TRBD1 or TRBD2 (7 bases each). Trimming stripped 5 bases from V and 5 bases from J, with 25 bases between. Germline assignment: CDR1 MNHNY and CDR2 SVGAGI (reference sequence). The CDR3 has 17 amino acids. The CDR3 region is CASSHQAGTGDGHEQYF. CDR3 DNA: TGTGCCAGCAGTCACCAAGCGGGAACAGGGGATGGCCACGAGCAGTACTTC.

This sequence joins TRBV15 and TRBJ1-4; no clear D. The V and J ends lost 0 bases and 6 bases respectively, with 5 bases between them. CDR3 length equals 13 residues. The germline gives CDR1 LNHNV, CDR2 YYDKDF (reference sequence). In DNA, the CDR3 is TGTGCCACCAGCAGAGACCGGGATGAAAAACTGTTTTTT. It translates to CATSRDRDEKLFF.

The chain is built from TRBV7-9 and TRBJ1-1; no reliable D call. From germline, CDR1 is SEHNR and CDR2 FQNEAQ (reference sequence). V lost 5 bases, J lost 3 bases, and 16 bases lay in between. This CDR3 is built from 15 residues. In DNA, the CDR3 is TGTGCCAGCAGCCCGGGCGGCAGGTCTGACACTGAAGCTTTCTTT. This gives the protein CASSPGGRSDTEAFF.

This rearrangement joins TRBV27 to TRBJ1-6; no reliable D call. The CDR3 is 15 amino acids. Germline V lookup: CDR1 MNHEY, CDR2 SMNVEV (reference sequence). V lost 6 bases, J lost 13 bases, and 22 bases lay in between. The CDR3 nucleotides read TGTGCCAGCAGCGTAGGCTCCGTACCCACATCGCCCCTCCACTTT. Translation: CASSVGSVPTSPLHF.

The CDR3 DNA is TGTGCCAGCAGCTCCCCGGACAGGGGGCGCCACGAGCAGTACTTC. Its translation: CASSSPDRGRHEQYF. This chain connects TRBV7-9 to TRBJ2-7, with TRBD1 matching 11 bases. Per the germline V gene, CDR1 is SEHNR and CDR2 is FQNEAQ (reference sequence). CDR3 length equals 15 residues. V shed 4 bases and J 5 bases; nucleotides not matched to a gene: 7.